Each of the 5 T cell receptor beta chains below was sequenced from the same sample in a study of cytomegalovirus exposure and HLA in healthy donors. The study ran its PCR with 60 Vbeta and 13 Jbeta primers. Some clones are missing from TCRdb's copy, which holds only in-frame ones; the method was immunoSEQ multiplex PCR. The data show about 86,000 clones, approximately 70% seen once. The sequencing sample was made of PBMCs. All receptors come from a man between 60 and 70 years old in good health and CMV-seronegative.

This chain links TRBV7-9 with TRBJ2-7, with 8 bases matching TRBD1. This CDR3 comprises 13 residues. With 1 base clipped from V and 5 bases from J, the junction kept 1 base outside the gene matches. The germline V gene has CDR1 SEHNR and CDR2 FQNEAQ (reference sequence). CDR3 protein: CASSLGGQDEQYF. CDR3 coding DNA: TGTGCCAGCAGCTTAGGGGGACAGGACGAGCAGTACTTC.

CDR3 DNA: TGTGCCAGCAGTTTATATGCGGGGGGCGGGGAGCTGTTTTTT. Encoded protein: CASSLYAGGGELFF. The J gene is TRBJ2-2, the V gene TRBV27; 8 nucleotides align to TRBD2. The CDR3 totals 14 residues. V lost 1 base to trimming and J lost 7 bases; unmatched junction nucleotides: 2. Per germline, CDR1 MNHEY and CDR2 SMNVEV (reference sequence).

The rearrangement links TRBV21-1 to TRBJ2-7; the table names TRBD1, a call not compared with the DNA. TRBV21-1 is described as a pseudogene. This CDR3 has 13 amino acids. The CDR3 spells CASSKRTGSEQYF. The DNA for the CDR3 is TGTGCCAGCAGCAAAAGGACAGGCTCCGAGCAGTACTTC.

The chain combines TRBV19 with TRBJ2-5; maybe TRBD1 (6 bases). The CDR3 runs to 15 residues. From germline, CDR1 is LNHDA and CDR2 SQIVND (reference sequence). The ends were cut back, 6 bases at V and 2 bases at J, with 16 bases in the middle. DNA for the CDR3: TGTGCCAGTAGCGCCTTATTCAGGGGACAAGAGACCCAGTACTTC. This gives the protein CASSALFRGQETQYF.

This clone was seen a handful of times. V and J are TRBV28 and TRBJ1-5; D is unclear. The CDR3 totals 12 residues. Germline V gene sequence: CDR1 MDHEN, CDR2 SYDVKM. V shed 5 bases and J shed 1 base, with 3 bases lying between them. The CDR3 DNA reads TGTGCCAGCAGTCAGAGCAATCAGCCCCAGCATTTT. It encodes CASSQSNQPQHF.